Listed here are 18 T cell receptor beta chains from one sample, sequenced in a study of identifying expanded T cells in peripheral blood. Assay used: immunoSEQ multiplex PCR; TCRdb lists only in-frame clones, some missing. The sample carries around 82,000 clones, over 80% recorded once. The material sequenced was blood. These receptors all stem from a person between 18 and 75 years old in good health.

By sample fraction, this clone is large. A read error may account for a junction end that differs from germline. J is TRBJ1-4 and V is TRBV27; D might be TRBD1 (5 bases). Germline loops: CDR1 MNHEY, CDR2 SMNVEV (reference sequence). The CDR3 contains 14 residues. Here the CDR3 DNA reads TGTGCCAGCGGTTTTGGGCAGGGAAATGAAAAACTGTTTTTT. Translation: CASGFGQGNEKLFF.

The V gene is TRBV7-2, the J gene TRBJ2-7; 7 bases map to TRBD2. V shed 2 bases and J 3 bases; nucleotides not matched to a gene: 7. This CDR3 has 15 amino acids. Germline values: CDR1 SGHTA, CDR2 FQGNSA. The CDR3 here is CASSLSGGGSYEQYF. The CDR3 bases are TGTGCCAGCAGCTTATCGGGGGGAGGAAGCTACGAGCAGTACTTC. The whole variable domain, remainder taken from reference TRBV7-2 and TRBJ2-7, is GAGVSQSPSNKVTEKGKDVELRCDPISGHTALYWYRQSLGQGLEFLIYFQGNSAPDKSGLPSDRFSAERTGGSVSTLTIQRTQQEDSAVYLCASSLSGGGSYEQYFGPGTRLTVT.

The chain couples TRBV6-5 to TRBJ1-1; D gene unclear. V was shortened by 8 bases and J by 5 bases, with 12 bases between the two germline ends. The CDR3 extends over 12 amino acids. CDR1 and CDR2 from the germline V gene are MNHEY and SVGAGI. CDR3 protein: CASRTGRTEAFF. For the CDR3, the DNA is TGTGCCAGCCGGACTGGAAGGACTGAAGCTTTCTTT.

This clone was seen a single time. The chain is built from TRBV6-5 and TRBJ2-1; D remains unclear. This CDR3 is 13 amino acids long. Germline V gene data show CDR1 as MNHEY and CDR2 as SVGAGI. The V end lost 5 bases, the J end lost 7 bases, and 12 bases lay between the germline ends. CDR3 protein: CASSRAGPNEQFF. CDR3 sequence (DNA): TGTGCCAGCAGTAGGGCCGGGCCTAATGAGCAGTTCTTC.

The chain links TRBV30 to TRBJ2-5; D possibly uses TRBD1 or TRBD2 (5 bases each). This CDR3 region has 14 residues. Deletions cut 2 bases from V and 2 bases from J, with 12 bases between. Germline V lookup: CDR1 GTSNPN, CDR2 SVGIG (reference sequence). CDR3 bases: TGTGCCTGGAGTTACAGGACTCTTCAAGAGACCCAGTACTTC. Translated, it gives CAWSYRTLQETQYF.

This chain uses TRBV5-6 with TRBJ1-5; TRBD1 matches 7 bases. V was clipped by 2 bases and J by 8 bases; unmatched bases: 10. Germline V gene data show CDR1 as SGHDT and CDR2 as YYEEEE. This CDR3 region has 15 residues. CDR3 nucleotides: TGTGCCAGCAGCTTTCAACAGGGGCTTGGGGAGCCCCAGCATTTT. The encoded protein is CASSFQQGLGEPQHF.

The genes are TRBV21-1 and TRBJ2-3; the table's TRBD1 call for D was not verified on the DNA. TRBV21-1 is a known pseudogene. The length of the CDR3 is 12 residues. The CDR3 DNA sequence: TGTGCCAGCAGCAGGGCCACAGATACGCAGTATTTT. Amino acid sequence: CASSRATDTQYF.

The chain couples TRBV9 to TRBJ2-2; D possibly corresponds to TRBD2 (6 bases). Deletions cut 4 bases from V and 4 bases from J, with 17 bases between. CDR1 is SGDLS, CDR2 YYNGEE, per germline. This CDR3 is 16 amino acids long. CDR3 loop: CASSLHRDSSTGELFF. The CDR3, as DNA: TGTGCCAGCAGCTTACACCGGGACTCCAGCACCGGGGAGCTGTTTTTT.

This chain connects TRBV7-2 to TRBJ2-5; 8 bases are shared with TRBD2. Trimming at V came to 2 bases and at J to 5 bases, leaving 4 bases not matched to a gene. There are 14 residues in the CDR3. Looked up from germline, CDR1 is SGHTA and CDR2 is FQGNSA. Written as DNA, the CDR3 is TGTGCCAGCAGCTTATTGGCGGGAGGCGAGACCCAGTACTTC. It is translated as CASSLLAGGETQYF.

The CDR3 protein is CASSLGQVNYGYTF. The CDR3 DNA follows: TGTGCCAGCAGCTTGGGACAGGTTAACTATGGCTACACCTTC. The chain uses TRBV7-2 and TRBJ1-2, with 8 bases aligning to TRBD1. This CDR3 is 14 amino acids long. The junction had 1 base not matched to a gene; V was cut back by 3 bases and J by 1 base. Germline V CDR1 and CDR2: SGHTA, FQGNSA.

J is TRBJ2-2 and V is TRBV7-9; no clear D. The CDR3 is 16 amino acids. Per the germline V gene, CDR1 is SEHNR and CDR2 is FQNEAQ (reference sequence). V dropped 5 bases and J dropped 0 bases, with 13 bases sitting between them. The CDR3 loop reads CASSPMIISNTGELFF. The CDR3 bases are TGTGCCAGCAGCCCCATGATCATATCGAACACCGGGGAGCTGTTTTTT.

The CDR3 protein is CASSQLSTDTQYF. CDR3 nucleotides: TGTGCCAGCAGCCAACTGAGCACAGATACGCAGTATTTT. The V call is TRBV4-2, the J call TRBJ2-3; D is undetermined. The ends were cut back, 2 bases at V and 0 bases at J, with 3 bases in the middle. Germline V gives CDR1 LGHNA, CDR2 YNFKEQ. This CDR3 is 13 amino acids long.

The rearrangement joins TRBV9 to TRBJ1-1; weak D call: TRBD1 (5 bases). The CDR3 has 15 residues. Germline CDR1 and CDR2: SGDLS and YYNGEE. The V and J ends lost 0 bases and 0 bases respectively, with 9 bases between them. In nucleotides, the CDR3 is TGTGCCAGCAGCGTAGGGTCAGGGATGAACACTGAAGCTTTCTTT. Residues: CASSVGSGMNTEAFF.

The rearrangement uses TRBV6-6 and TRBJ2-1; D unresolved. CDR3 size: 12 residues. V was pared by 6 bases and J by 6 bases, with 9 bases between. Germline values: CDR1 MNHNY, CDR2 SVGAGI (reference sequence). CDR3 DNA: TGTGCCAGCAGCACCCGGGCCAATGAGCAGTTCTTC. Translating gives CASSTRANEQFF.

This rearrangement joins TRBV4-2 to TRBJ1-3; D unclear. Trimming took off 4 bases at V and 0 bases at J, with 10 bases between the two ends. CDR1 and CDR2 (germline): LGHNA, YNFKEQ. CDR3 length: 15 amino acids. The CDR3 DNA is TGTGCCAGCAGCCCTACAGAGGACTCTGGAAACACCATATATTTT. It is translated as CASSPTEDSGNTIYF.

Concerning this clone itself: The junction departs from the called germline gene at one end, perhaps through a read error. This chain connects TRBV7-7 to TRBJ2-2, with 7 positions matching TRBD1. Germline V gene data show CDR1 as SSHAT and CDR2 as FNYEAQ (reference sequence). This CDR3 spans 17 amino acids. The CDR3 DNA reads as TGTGCTAGCAGCAAACTATACGGGGACAGAGATTCCGGGGAGCTGTTTTTT. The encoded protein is CASSKLYGDRDSGELFF.

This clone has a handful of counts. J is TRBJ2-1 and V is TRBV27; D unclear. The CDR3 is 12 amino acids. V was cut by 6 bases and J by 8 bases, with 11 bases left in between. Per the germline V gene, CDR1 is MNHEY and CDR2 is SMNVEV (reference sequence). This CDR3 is CASRQLGDEQFF. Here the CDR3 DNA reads TGTGCCAGCAGACAGTTAGGAGATGAGCAGTTCTTC.

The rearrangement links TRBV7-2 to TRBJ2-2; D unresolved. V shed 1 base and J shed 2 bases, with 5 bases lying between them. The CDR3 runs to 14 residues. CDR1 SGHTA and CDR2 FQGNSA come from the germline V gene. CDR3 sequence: CASSLDLNTGELFF. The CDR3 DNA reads TGTGCCAGCAGCTTAGATCTTAACACCGGGGAGCTGTTTTTT.